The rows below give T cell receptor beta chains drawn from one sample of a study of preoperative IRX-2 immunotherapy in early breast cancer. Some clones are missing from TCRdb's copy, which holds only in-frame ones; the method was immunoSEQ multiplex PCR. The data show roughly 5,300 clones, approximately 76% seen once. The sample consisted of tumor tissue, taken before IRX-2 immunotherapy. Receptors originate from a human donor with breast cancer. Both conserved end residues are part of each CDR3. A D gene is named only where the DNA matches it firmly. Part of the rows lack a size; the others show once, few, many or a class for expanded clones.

CASSTIGTRNVLTF	TGTGCCAGTAGTACTATCGGGACCCGCAACGTCCTGACTTTC	.	TRBV19	14	.	TRBJ2-6
CASSPGGLSNQPQHF	TGTGCCAGCAGCCCCGGGGGGTTAAGCAATCAGCCCCAGCATTTT	.	TRBV28	15	.	TRBJ1-5
CASSFGGTDTQYF	TGTGCCAGCAGCTTCGGAGGCACAGATACGCAGTATTTT	.	TRBV7-1	13	.	TRBJ2-3
CASSPWDLTDTQYF	TGTGCCAGCAGCCCGTGGGACCTAACAGATACGCAGTATTTT	.	TRBV7-1	14	.	TRBJ2-3
CASSDPNTEAFF	TGCGCCAGCAGTGACCCCAACACTGAAGCTTTCTTT	.	TRBV10-2	12	.	TRBJ1-1
CASSPQTLVRTGELFF	TGTGCCAGCAGCCCCCAGACGTTAGTAAGAACCGGGGAGCTGTTTTTT	.	TRBV11-3	16	.	TRBJ2-2
CASSQLVRGAPYEQYF	TGCGCCAGCAGCCAACTCGTTAGGGGGGCCCCCTACGAGCAGTACTTC	.	TRBV23-1	16	.	TRBJ2-7
CAIRGGDIDEKLFF	TGTGCCATCAGAGGGGGCGATATAGATGAAAAACTGTTTTTT	TRBD1	TRBV6-8	14	.	TRBJ1-4
CASSIGTYSGANVLTF	TGTGCCAGTAGTATTGGCACCTACTCTGGGGCCAACGTCCTGACTTTC	.	TRBV19	16	.	TRBJ2-6
CASSPYPDALAKNIQYF	TGTGCCAGCAGTCCATACCCGGACGCCCTAGCCAAAAACATTCAGTACTTC	.	TRBV28	17	.	TRBJ2-4
CASSVVGFGANVLTF	TGTGCCAGCAGTGTAGTGGGGTTTGGGGCCAACGTCCTGACTTTC	.	TRBV6-8	15	once	TRBJ2-6
CASSLGSGGKQAAFF	TGTGCCAGCAGCTTAGGTTCGGGGGGCAAGCAAGCAGCTTTCTTT	.	TRBV7-6	15	.	TRBJ1-1
CSAPGQGSLNTF	TGCAGCGCTCCGGGACAGGGGTCCTTGAACACCTTC	TRBD1	TRBV29-1	12	few	TRBJ1-2
CASSRGDYDTEAFF	TGTGCCAGCAGTCGAGGGGATTACGACACTGAAGCTTTCTTT	.	TRBV6-8	14	.	TRBJ1-1
CASSYSSVFGANVLTF	TGTGCCAGCAGTTACTCGTCGGTTTTTGGGGCCAACGTCCTGACTTTC	.	TRBV6-8	16	.	TRBJ2-6
CASSYSSGGDYEQYF	TGTGCCAGCAGTTACTCATCAGGGGGCGACTACGAGCAGTACTTC	TRBD1	TRBV6-8	15	.	TRBJ2-7
CASGTGDSGANVLTF	TGTGCCAGTGGGACAGGGGACTCTGGGGCCAACGTCCTGACTTTC	TRBD1	TRBV19	15	large	TRBJ2-6
CASSLYASHGGKTDTQYF	TGTGCCAGCAGTTTATATGCCTCGCACGGCGGGAAGACAGATACGCAGTATTTT	.	TRBV28	18	.	TRBJ2-3
CASSLYSYNSPLHF	TGTGCCAGCAGCTTATACAGCTATAATTCACCCCTCCACTTT	.	TRBV11-3	14	.	TRBJ1-6
CASSDRTRGIQYF	TGTGCCAGCAGTGACAGGACAAGGGGCATTCAGTACTTC	.	TRBV6-8	13	.	TRBJ2-4
CATGTETSGSGTDTQYF	TGTGCCACCGGTACTGAGACTAGCGGGAGTGGCACAGATACGCAGTATTTT	TRBD2	TRBV6-8	17	.	TRBJ2-3
CASSGLAHIGNEQFF	TGTGCCAGCAGTGGACTAGCCCATATCGGAAATGAGCAGTTCTTC	TRBD2	TRBV6-8	15	.	TRBJ2-1
CASSLFSANTEAFF	TGTGCCAGCAGCTTGTTCTCGGCGAACACTGAAGCTTTCTTT	.	TRBV11-3	14	few	TRBJ1-1
CASSTGVAEETQYF	TGTGCCAGTAGTACCGGGGTAGCGGAAGAGACCCAGTACTTC	.	TRBV19	14	.	TRBJ2-5
CASSEERDFDTGELFF	TGTGCCAGCAGCGAGGAACGGGACTTCGACACCGGGGAGCTGTTTTTT	.	TRBV6-8	16	.	TRBJ2-2
CASSSSGRPLGTQYF	TGTGCCAGCAGCTCCTCTGGGCGCCCGTTGGGGACCCAGTACTTC	.	TRBV6-8	15	.	TRBJ2-5
CASIPLGPGNEQYF	TGTGCCAGCATCCCACTGGGGCCAGGGAACGAGCAGTACTTC	.	TRBV28	14	.	TRBJ2-7
CASSQVPKALAGANTGELFF	TGTGCCAGCAGCCAAGTCCCCAAAGCGTTAGCGGGAGCTAACACCGGGGAGCTGTTTTTT	TRBD2	TRBV14	20	.	TRBJ2-2
CASSYSWVSNHEQFF	TGTGCCAGCAGTTACTCGTGGGTATCCAACCATGAGCAGTTCTTC	.	TRBV6-8	15	.	TRBJ2-1
CAWSKQDYNEQFF	TGTGCCTGGAGTAAACAGGATTACAATGAGCAGTTCTTC	.	TRBV30	13	.	TRBJ2-1
CASRETGGPGNTIYF	TGTGCCAGCCGTGAGACAGGGGGCCCCGGAAACACCATATATTTT	TRBD1	TRBV6-8	15	.	TRBJ1-3
CAWNDRDTEAFF	TGTGCCTGGAACGACAGGGACACTGAAGCTTTCTTT	TRBD1	TRBV30	12	once	TRBJ1-1
CASSLLSTRQGNEKLFF	TGTGCCAGCAGCTTGCTTTCCACGCGGCAGGGGAATGAAAAACTGTTTTTT	.	TRBV11-3	17	few	TRBJ1-4
CASSSPGQGAGGYTF	TGCGCCAGCAGCTCCCCCGGACAGGGGGCGGGTGGCTACACCTTC	TRBD1	TRBV5-1	15	.	TRBJ1-2
CASSFLPELGGTNTGELFF	TGTGCCAGCAGTTTTCTCCCCGAATTGGGGGGAACTAACACCGGGGAGCTGTTTTTT	.	TRBV6-8	19	few	TRBJ2-2
CASSESGRAIDEQYF	TGTGCCAGCAGCGAGAGCGGGAGGGCCATCGACGAGCAGTACTTC	TRBD2	TRBV9	15	.	TRBJ2-7